The sequence of this T cell receptor (beta chain) was determined in a study of T-cell memory formation after mild COVID-19. After removal of 6 bases from V and 6 bases from J, the junction contained 15 bases not matched to a gene. Germline V gene lookup returns CDR1 MNHNS and CDR2 SASEGT. This CDR3 has 17 residues. cDNA libraries for TCR alpha and TCR beta, carrying sample barcodes and UMIs, came from 5'RACE with constant-segment primers. TCRdb reprocessed the 5' RACE reads with MiXCR, giving one entry per CDR3 protein. The sample has fewer than 500,000 distinct CDR3 sequences; about 23% are singletons. The study, taken as a whole, reports: CD4+ contracting clones were found mainly in CM and EM, and CD8+ ones in EMRA. Some SARS-CoV-2-responding clones were already detected in memory before infection. CD4/CD8 balance characterized clones contracting day 15 to 85, and CD4+ skew characterized later expanders.

In this sample, this clonotype turned up a few times. What it binds is unknown. This chain uses TRBV6-1 with TRBJ2-2, with 8 bases matching TRBD2. Sequenced input: PBMCs or a T cell subset sorted from them (not recorded which). The receptor's source is an adult woman who had mild COVID-19 (a few samples of this study predate the infection). Cell type and time point are not known. The CDR3 coding sequence is TGTGCCAGCAGCGGGACCGGAATAGCGGGATATGCCGGGGAGCTGTTTTTT. Protein sequence: CASSGTGIAGYAGELFF.